These 5 T cell receptor beta chains originate from one sample sequenced in a study of blood T cell repertoires in COVID-19. Clones were sequenced by immunoSEQ multiplex PCR, and TCRdb holds only the in-frame ones, with some missing. Of around 58,000 clones listed, 85% are singletons. Sequenced material: peripheral blood. The receptors here all came from a human donor in a cohort sampled during active COVID-19.

The chain carries TRBV10-1 and TRBJ2-3; TRBD1 is a possible D gene (5 bases). Germline CDR1 WNHNN, CDR2 SYGVQD (reference sequence). Trimming took off 4 bases at V and 1 base at J, with 9 bases between the two ends. The CDR3 length is 14 residues. CDR3: CASSGNRRTDTQYF. The CDR3 bases are TGCGCCAGCAGTGGGAACAGGCGCACAGATACGCAGTATTTT.

This chain uses TRBV6-5 with TRBJ2-3, with D possibly matching TRBD2 (7 bases). The germline V gene has CDR1 MNHEY and CDR2 SVGAGI. Between the trimmed V and J ends, which lost 4 bases and 3 bases, there was a span of 17 bases. The CDR3 spans 16 residues. The CDR3 bases are TGTGCCAGCAGTTCCACTGGGGGGGGGCCGACAGATACGCAGTATTTT. Its translation is CASSSTGGGPTDTQYF.

The chain links TRBV6-5 to TRBJ1-2; 11 bases agree with TRBD1. The germline gives CDR1 MNHEY, CDR2 SVGAGI. With 8 bases clipped from V and 5 bases from J, the junction kept 4 bases outside the gene matches. The CDR3 has 13 residues. Written as DNA, the CDR3 is TGTGCCAGCGGACAGGGGGCGGGGTATGGCTACACCTTC. Its protein product is CASGQGAGYGYTF.

The rearrangement links TRBV6-1 to TRBJ1-5, with TRBD1 matching over 9 bases. Per germline, CDR1 MNHNS and CDR2 SASEGT. This CDR3 has 16 residues. V was pared by 4 bases and J by 2 bases, with 6 bases of the junction left unmatched. The CDR3 DNA reads TGTGCCAGCAGTGTCCGGACAGGGGCAGGCAATCAGCCCCAGCATTTT. This gives the protein CASSVRTGAGNQPQHF.

This clone was picked up one time. The V and J genes are TRBV30 and TRBJ2-7, with D maybe TRBD1 (6 bases). The V gene lost 0 bases and the J gene lost 7 bases, with 16 bases spanning the gap. From germline, CDR1 is GTSNPN and CDR2 SVGIG (reference sequence). This CDR3 region has 14 residues. CDR3 in amino acids: CAWSVPGASREQYF. CDR3 DNA: TGTGCCTGGAGTGTTCCAGGGGCTTCTAGAGAGCAGTACTTC.